These 19 T cell receptor beta chains share one sample of origin, sequenced in a study of T cell repertoires in cytomegalovirus infection. TCRdb reprocessed the reads with MiXCR, giving one entry per CDR3 protein. The data hold approximately 140,000 distinct CDR3 sequences, with about 6% observed a single time. The specimen sequenced was PBMCs. The source of these receptors is a human donor in good health (CMV status not recorded). Some clones in this sample may be carry-over from other donors' samples.

This clonotype was seen ten or more times. The rearrangement links TRBV7-2 to TRBJ1-6, with D unresolved. Germline CDR1 reads SGHTA; CDR2 reads FQGNSA. The CDR3 totals 13 residues. Trimming stripped 8 bases from V and 8 bases from J, with 13 bases between. Here the CDR3 reads CASSGVRHSPLHF. As DNA, the CDR3 is TGTGCCAGCTCTGGGGTTAGGCATTCACCCCTCCACTTT.

The V call is TRBV5-6, the J call TRBJ2-1; 8 positions agree with TRBD2. The germline gives CDR1 SGHDT, CDR2 YYEEEE. The length of the CDR3 is 15 residues. V trimming: 0 bases; J trimming: 4 bases; junction bases outside the gene matches: 3. The CDR3, as DNA: TGTGCCAGCAGCTTGGTGGGACTAGAATACAATGAGCAGTTCTTC. Translated: CASSLVGLEYNEQFF.

In its sample, this clonotype was seen many times. The gene calls are TRBV7-2 and TRBJ1-4; 8 positions agree with TRBD1. The CDR3 spans 14 residues. Germline values: CDR1 SGHTA, CDR2 FQGNSA. J gave up 6 bases and V 4 bases, and 4 bases lay outside the gene matches. In nucleotides, the CDR3 is TGTGCCAGCAGCTCGGGACAGGTTTATGAAAAACTGTTTTTT. This translates into CASSSGQVYEKLFF.

This clonotype was seen repeatedly, ten times or more. This chain uses TRBV7-6 with TRBJ1-4; D gene ambiguous. V dropped 1 base and J dropped 4 bases, with 7 bases sitting between them. Germline V gives CDR1 SGHVS, CDR2 FNYEAQ. The CDR3 contains 14 residues. The DNA for the CDR3 is TGTGCCAGCAGCTTAGGAGTTTTTAATGAAAAACTGTTTTTT. This codes for CASSLGVFNEKLFF.

The chain recombines TRBV7-9 with TRBJ1-6; the D gene is possibly TRBD1 (5 bases). With 5 bases removed from V and 5 bases from J, the gap between germline ends came to 13 bases. In germline, CDR1 is SEHNR, CDR2 FQNEAQ (reference sequence). The CDR3 has 15 residues. The CDR3 sequence is CASSTGPGDNSPLHF. CDR3 sequence (DNA): TGTGCCAGCAGCACAGGTCCCGGCGATAATTCACCCCTCCACTTT. Full variable domain (outside the CDR3, taken from reference TRBV7-9 and TRBJ1-6): DTGVSQNPRHKITKRGQNVTFRCDPISEHNRLYWYRQTLGQGPEFLTYFQNEAQLEKSRLLSDRFSAERPKGSFSTLEIQRTEQGDSAMYLCASSTGPGDNSPLHFGNGTRLTVT.

This chain connects TRBV6-2 or TRBV6-3 to TRBJ2-6; 9 positions match TRBD2. Germline values: CDR1 MNHEY, CDR2 SVGEGT. V dropped 1 base and J dropped 0; count of bases not matched to a gene: 10. This CDR3 spans 20 amino acids. The CDR3 DNA reads TGTGCCAGCAGTTACTTCTCGGTAGCGGGGGTGCCCTCTGGGGCCAACGTCCTGACTTTC. Protein: CASSYFSVAGVPSGANVLTF.

This clonotype occurred many times. The chain recombines TRBV4-1 with TRBJ1-5, with D unclear. Trimming shortened V by 0 bases and J by 0 bases, and 21 bases separated the two germline ends. CDR1 is MGHRA, CDR2 YSYEKL, per germline. The CDR3 length is 20 residues. The CDR3 sequence is CASSQDRRELGRDSNQPQHF. The CDR3 DNA reads as TGCGCCAGCAGCCAAGATAGGAGAGAATTGGGCCGAGATAGCAATCAGCCCCAGCATTTT.

In its sample, this clonotype was seen many times. CDR3 amino acids: CASSWESGGAAQFF. DNA for the CDR3: TGCGCCAGCAGCTGGGAGAGCGGGGGGGCCGCGCAGTTCTTC. The chain joins TRBV5-1 to TRBJ2-1; TRBD2 agrees at 10 bases. V gave up 3 bases and J gave up 12 bases; unmatched junction bases: 9. The CDR3 totals 14 residues. Germline values: CDR1 SGHRS, CDR2 YFSETQ.

This clonotype was seen at least ten times. The chain has TRBV6-2 or TRBV6-3 and TRBJ1-5; D might be TRBD1 (6 bases). Deletions cut 5 bases from V and 2 bases from J, with 16 bases between. Germline-derived CDR1 and CDR2 are MNHEY and SVGEGT. The CDR3 consists of 16 residues. The CDR3 sequence is CASSKQTGFRNQPQHF. CDR3 DNA: TGTGCCAGCAGTAAACAAACAGGGTTCCGCAATCAGCCCCAGCATTTT.

This clonotype was seen at least ten times. The J gene is TRBJ2-3, the V gene TRBV6-1; a weak D match, TRBD1 (6 bases). Germline CDR1 is MNHNS and CDR2 is SASEGT. The CDR3 covers 16 residues. The germline V and J ends were trimmed by 7 bases and 2 bases, with 19 bases remaining between them. The CDR3, as DNA: TGTGCCAGCACCCCACTTAGGGGGATTTACACAGATACGCAGTATTTT. Protein: CASTPLRGIYTDTQYF.

This clonotype has a count of ten or more. V and J are TRBV11-2 and TRBJ1-1, with unresolved D. The V end lost 2 bases, the J end lost 4 bases, and 8 bases lay between the germline ends. This CDR3 spans 13 amino acids. Germline-derived CDR1 and CDR2 are SGHAT and FQNNGV. The CDR3 is CASSLLGSTEAFF. The CDR3 region has the DNA TGTGCCAGCAGCTTATTGGGGAGCACTGAAGCTTTCTTT.

The J gene is TRBJ1-3, the V gene TRBV30; D is undetermined. Germline V lookup: CDR1 GTSNPN, CDR2 SVGIG (reference sequence). The V gene lost 4 bases and the J gene lost 0 bases, with 7 bases spanning the gap. The CDR3 length is 13 residues. The CDR3 spells CAWTGGSGNTIYF. The CDR3 bases are TGTGCCTGGACCGGCGGCTCTGGAAACACCATATATTTT.

The rearrangement joins TRBV29-1 to TRBJ2-7; a possible D gene is TRBD1 (6 bases). The length of the CDR3 is 14 residues. V dropped 2 bases and J dropped 1 base, with 12 bases sitting between them. The germline V gene has CDR1 SQVTM and CDR2 ANQGSEA. The CDR3 is CSVEKGEYSYEQYF. CDR3 bases: TGCAGCGTTGAAAAGGGGGAATATTCCTACGAGCAGTACTTC.

This chain connects TRBV3-1 to TRBJ2-5, with D perhaps matching TRBD2 (5 bases). This CDR3 comprises 12 residues. The germline V gene has CDR1 LGHDT and CDR2 YNNKEL (reference sequence). Trimming pared 5 bases from V and 5 bases from J, leaving 9 bases between. CDR3 residues: CASSSRRETQYF. DNA for the CDR3: TGTGCCAGCAGCTCACGGAGGGAGACCCAGTACTTC.

In this sample, this clonotype turned up a few times. V gene TRBV28 combines with J gene TRBJ2-5, with a weak D call TRBD2 (6 bases). The CDR3 has 14 amino acids. V lost 4 bases to trimming and J lost 5 bases, with 14 bases between them. Germline values: CDR1 MDHEN, CDR2 SYDVKM. The CDR3 DNA reads TGTGCCAGCAGTTCTCGACTAGTCCCGGAGACCCAGTACTTC. Translating it yields CASSSRLVPETQYF.

The chain uses TRBV9 and TRBJ2-7; D is ambiguous. There are 14 residues in the CDR3. CDR1 and CDR2 (germline): SGDLS, YYNGEE. The germline V and J ends were trimmed by 0 bases and 1 base, with 8 bases remaining between them. The CDR3 DNA follows: TGTGCCAGCAGCGTAGGCAGTGCATCCTACGAGCAGTACTTC. This gives the protein CASSVGSASYEQYF.

The sample holds a few counts of this clonotype. The chain recombines TRBV5-5 with TRBJ2-2; D is perhaps TRBD1 (7 bases). This CDR3 is built from 14 residues. The V end lost 6 bases, the J end lost 4 bases, and 13 bases lay between the germline ends. Per germline, CDR1 SGHKS and CDR2 YYEKEE (reference sequence). CDR3 DNA sequence: TGTGCCAGCACCCAGGGGGGACGCACCGGGGAGCTGTTTTTT. Its protein product is CASTQGGRTGELFF. The full variable domain, in which reference TRBV5-5 and TRBJ2-2 provide the parts outside the CDR3, is DAGVTQSPTHLIKTRGQQVTLRCSPISGHKSVSWYQQVLGQGPQFIFQYYEKEERGRGNFPDRFSARQFPNYSSELNVNALLLGDSALYLCASTQGGRTGELFFGEGSRLTVL.

At least ten counts were recorded for this clonotype. The chain recombines TRBV12-3 or TRBV12-4 with TRBJ1-5; the D is unclear. CDR3 length: 13 amino acids. Trimming took off 0 bases at V and 3 bases at J, with 3 bases between the two ends. The DNA for the CDR3 is TGTGCCAGCAGTTTAGCGACCAATCAGCCCCAGCATTTT. Translation gives CASSLATNQPQHF.

In this sample, this clonotype turned up many times. The chain combines TRBV7-2 with TRBJ1-2, with D unclear. The CDR3 loop spans 11 amino acids. Trimming removed 5 bases at V and 8 bases at J, with 9 bases between. The V gene's germline CDR1 is SGHTA and CDR2 FQGNSA. CDR3 in amino acids: CASSPEDGYTF. CDR3 nucleotide sequence: TGTGCCAGCAGCCCAGAAGACGGCTACACCTTC.